Each of the 20 T cell receptor beta chains below was sequenced from the same sample in a study of long-term antiretroviral therapy in people with HIV. The authors ran the immunoSEQ assay, v3.0, at survey level. Assay used: immunoSEQ multiplex PCR; TCRdb lists only in-frame clones, some missing. Altogether roughly 17,000 clones are present, 91% being singletons, with the ten largest covering roughly 10%. Source: unsorted PBMCs, taken 3 years after starting antiretroviral therapy. The receptors here all came from a man between 50 and 59 years old with HIV.

This chain connects TRBV6-1 to TRBJ1-2, with 9 bases identical to TRBD1. In germline, CDR1 is MNHNS, CDR2 SASEGT. V trimming: 1 base; J trimming: 8 bases; junction bases outside the gene matches: 8. CDR3 length equals 15 residues. CDR3 protein: CASSEGGQGYEGYTF. CDR3 nucleotide sequence: TGTGCCAGCAGTGAAGGAGGACAGGGGTATGAGGGCTACACCTTC.

The chain recombines TRBV4-3 with TRBJ2-2; the D is unclear. CDR3 length: 15 residues. The germline gives CDR1 LGHNA, CDR2 YSLEER. The ends were cut back, 0 bases at V and 7 bases at J, with 12 bases in the middle. The CDR3 sequence: CASSQDKWGGGELFF. For the CDR3, the DNA is TGCGCCAGCAGCCAAGATAAGTGGGGTGGCGGGGAGCTGTTTTTT.

The V and J genes are TRBV27 and TRBJ2-7; D ambiguous. Between the trimmed V and J ends, which lost 2 bases and 3 bases, there was a span of 8 bases. Germline CDR1 MNHEY, CDR2 SMNVEV (reference sequence). CDR3 length: 13 residues. CDR3 DNA sequence: TGTGCCAGCAGTTTACATAACTACTACGAGCAGTACTTC. Protein sequence: CASSLHNYYEQYF.

There are a few counts of this clone. The chain carries TRBV27 and TRBJ1-6; D unclear. Trimming removed 3 bases from V and 8 bases from J, with 17 bases in between. This CDR3 has 16 amino acids. Germline V gene data show CDR1 as MNHEY and CDR2 as SMNVEV (reference sequence). The CDR3 reads CASSLSRPSMHSPLHF. For the CDR3, the DNA is TGTGCCAGCAGTTTGTCTCGCCCGAGTATGCATTCACCCCTCCACTTT.

The chain joins TRBV19 to TRBJ2-2, with unresolved D. This CDR3 region has 14 residues. The V gene's germline CDR1 is LNHDA and CDR2 SQIVND (reference sequence). The V and J ends lost 3 bases and 4 bases respectively, with 9 bases between them. The CDR3 loop reads CASSISRGTGELFF. As DNA, the CDR3 is TGTGCCAGTAGTATTTCCCGTGGCACCGGGGAGCTGTTTTTT.

V usage is TRBV11-3 and J usage is TRBJ1-1; D ambiguous. Germline V gives CDR1 SGHNT, CDR2 YENEEA. The length of the CDR3 is 13 residues. Trimming stripped 1 base from V and 11 bases from J, with 14 bases between. In DNA, the CDR3 is TGTGCCAGCAGCTTAGTTGTACGGTTTGATGCTTTCTTT. Its protein product is CASSLVVRFDAFF.

In its sample, this clone was seen once. The V gene is TRBV10-2, the J gene TRBJ2-7, with 7 bases aligning to TRBD1. Germline V gives CDR1 WSHSY, CDR2 SAAADI. This CDR3 region has 12 residues. The ends lost 6 bases at V and 3 bases at J; junction bases unmatched: 2. The CDR3 DNA reads TGCGCCAGCAGGGGGACAGTCTACGAGCAGTACTTC. Residues: CASRGTVYEQYF.

This clone occurred a few times. The chain links TRBV9 to TRBJ1-2; D is perhaps TRBD1 (6 bases). Trimming removed 3 bases at V and 0 bases at J, with 12 bases between. The CDR3 extends over 15 amino acids. Per germline, CDR1 SGDLS and CDR2 YYNGEE. CDR3 sequence (DNA): TGTGCCAGCAGCGGAGCGGACAGAGCTAACTATGGCTACACCTTC. Its translation: CASSGADRANYGYTF. Drawing the rest from reference TRBV9 and TRBJ1-2, the complete variable domain is DSGVTQTPKHLITATGQRVTLRCSPRSGDLSVYWYQQSLDQGLQFLIQYYNGEERAKGNILERFSAQQFPDLHSELNLSSLELGDSALYFCASSGADRANYGYTFGSGTRLTVV.

The CDR3 protein is CASSPEGGLTDTQYF. CDR3 nucleotides: TGTGCCAGCAGTCCCGAGGGCGGCCTCACAGATACGCAGTATTTT. The genes are TRBV6-5 and TRBJ2-3; the D gene is possibly TRBD2 (5 bases). Germline-derived CDR1 and CDR2 are MNHEY and SVGAGI. The CDR3 spans 15 residues. V was cut by 5 bases and J by 2 bases, with 14 bases left in between.

This sequence joins TRBV6-5 and TRBJ1-6; D is uncertain. Trimming cost V 2 bases and J 9 bases, with 8 bases left between them. The germline V gene encodes CDR1 MNHEY and CDR2 SVGAGI. The CDR3 contains 13 residues. This chain's CDR3 is CASSYRGGSPLHF. CDR3 nucleotides: TGTGCCAGCAGTTACCGGGGAGGTTCACCCCTCCACTTT.

The V gene is TRBV7-2, the J gene TRBJ2-3; D ambiguous. The germline CDR1 and CDR2 sequences are SGHTA and FQGNSA. The CDR3 sequence is 12 residues long. With 1 base removed from V and 4 bases from J, the gap between germline ends came to 3 bases. The CDR3 DNA sequence: TGTGCCAGCAGCTTAGATGCAGATACGCAGTATTTT. Encoded protein: CASSLDADTQYF.

The genes are TRBV27 and TRBJ1-2, with D possibly TRBD1 on 5 matching bases. The CDR3 is 13 residues long. CDR1 is MNHEY, CDR2 SMNVEV, per germline (reference sequence). With 3 bases removed from V and 6 bases from J, the gap between germline ends came to 11 bases. The CDR3 DNA follows: TGTGCCAGCAGTTTTCCGCAGGGCGATGGCTACACCTTC. As protein: CASSFPQGDGYTF.

This clone occurred once. This sequence joins TRBV2 and TRBJ1-1; maybe TRBD1 (5 bases). CDR1 SNHLY and CDR2 FYNNEI come from the germline V gene. This CDR3 has 13 amino acids. Trimming left V 6 bases short and J 1 base short, with 9 bases between. The CDR3 loop is CASRIGQNTEAFF. DNA of the CDR3: TGTGCCAGCAGGATCGGACAGAACACTGAAGCTTTCTTT.

The V call is TRBV5-4, the J call TRBJ2-1; D remains ambiguous. The germline CDR1 and CDR2 sequences are SGHNT and YYREEE (reference sequence). There are 17 residues in the CDR3. Trimming took off 1 base at V and 0 bases at J, with 14 bases between the two ends. CDR3 coding DNA: TGTGCCAGCAGCTTGCAGGCGAGCCTAAGCTCCTACAATGAGCAGTTCTTC. Translated, it gives CASSLQASLSSYNEQFF.

The chain is built from TRBV11-2 and TRBJ2-4, with 8 bases that match TRBD2. CDR1 is SGHAT, CDR2 FQNNGV, per germline. Unmatched junction bases numbered 2, after V lost 5 bases and J lost 2 bases. The CDR3 is 14 residues long. The CDR3 loop reads CASSRGGPKNIQYF. The DNA of the CDR3 is TGTGCCAGCAGCCGGGGGGGCCCCAAAAACATTCAGTACTTC.

The chain is built from TRBV5-4 and TRBJ2-3, with D unclear. Germline loops: CDR1 SGHNT, CDR2 YYREEE (reference sequence). CDR3 length: 15 amino acids. The V end was cut by 0 bases, the J end by 4 bases, with 12 bases between. The CDR3 region is CASSLAGYSPDTQYF. The CDR3, as DNA: TGTGCCAGCAGCTTGGCCGGCTATTCCCCAGATACGCAGTATTTT.

The chain has TRBV4-1 and TRBJ1-5; D ambiguous. Germline CDR1 reads MGHRA; CDR2 reads YSYEKL. The V end lost 1 base, the J end lost 5 bases, and 6 bases lay between the germline ends. This CDR3 is built from 13 residues. The CDR3 bases are TGCGCCAGCAGCCAAGGGTCTTATCAGCCCCAGCATTTT. Its translation: CASSQGSYQPQHF.

The chain couples TRBV4-3 to TRBJ2-2, with D maybe TRBD2 (5 bases). Trimming cost V 4 bases and J 0 bases, with 9 bases left between them. Per the germline V gene, CDR1 is LGHNA and CDR2 is YSLEER. This CDR3 is 15 amino acids long. The CDR3 sequence: CASSPGFANTGELFF. In DNA form, the CDR3 reads TGCGCCAGCAGCCCGGGGTTCGCGAACACCGGGGAGCTGTTTTTT.

This clone was seen only a few times. The chain has TRBV27 and TRBJ1-2, with D unclear. Germline lookup yields CDR1 MNHEY and CDR2 SMNVEV (reference sequence). This CDR3 spans 14 amino acids. The V and J ends lost 5 bases and 0 bases respectively, with 10 bases between them. The CDR3 sequence: CASSMDGANYGYTF. The CDR3 DNA sequence: TGTGCCAGCAGTATGGACGGTGCTAACTATGGCTACACCTTC.

The chain couples TRBV18 to TRBJ1-1, with D possibly TRBD1 on 5 matching bases. CDR1 KGHSH and CDR2 LQKENI come from the germline V gene. This CDR3 contains 15 residues. The V gene lost 3 bases and the J gene lost 4 bases, with 15 bases spanning the gap. The CDR3 sequence is CASSPSRARGTEAFF. CDR3 coding DNA: TGTGCCAGCTCACCGAGCCGGGCGAGGGGCACTGAAGCTTTCTTT.